This T cell receptor beta chain was sequenced in a study of T-cell memory formation after mild COVID-19. Whole-study findings and limits: Some clones that responded were present in memory (sampled pre-infection), which suggests cross-reactive memory joined.

This clonotype was found a few times. The antigen is not known. A single record per CDR3 protein comes from TCRdb applying MiXCR to the 5' RACE reads. The sample comprises about 350,000 distinct CDR3 sequences, roughly 13% of which are singletons, and approximately 22% rests with the top ten. The CDR3 has 15 amino acids. The V gene lost 0 bases and the J gene lost 3 bases, with 12 bases spanning the gap. The V gene's germline CDR1 is MNHEY and CDR2 SMNVEV (reference sequence). This chain uses TRBV27 with TRBJ2-7; unclear D gene. Sequencing used PBMCs or a T cell subset sorted from them (not recorded which). The source of this sequence is a man younger than 30 who had mild COVID-19 (a few samples of this study predate the infection). Cell type and time point are not known. The CDR3 sequence is CASSLSSRPIYEQYF. CDR3 bases: TGTGCCAGCAGTTTATCTTCCAGGCCCATCTACGAGCAGTACTTC.